This is a list of T cell receptor beta chains from one sample in a study of T cell responses to AZD1222 COVID-19 vaccine. Clones were read by immunoSEQ multiplex PCR, and TCRdb kept only the in-frame ones, dropping some. The sample holds about 150,000 clones, more than 85% seen once. The sample was peripheral blood, taken after recovery from COVID-19. The receptors come from an adult who had recovered from COVID-19. Each CDR3 is given with its conserved first and last residue. A D gene is named only where the DNA matches it firmly. The size of a clone is reported for some rows only, either as once, few or many, or as a class for expanded clones.

cdr3_length	j_call	d_call	clone_size	v_call	cdr3_nt	cdr3_aa
14	TRBJ2-4	TRBD1	.	TRBV6-5	TGTGCCAGCAGGACAGGGGTAGCCAAAAACATTCAGTACTTC	CASRTGVAKNIQYF
13	TRBJ2-7	.	.	TRBV19	TGTGCCAGTAGTATAGGAGATGGCGACGAGCAGTACTTC	CASSIGDGDEQYF
14	TRBJ2-3	.	.	TRBV5-5	TGTGCCAGCAGCTTAGGGGGGCAGGCAGATACGCAGTATTTT	CASSLGGQADTQYF
13	TRBJ1-1	.	once	TRBV7-3	TGTGCCAGCAGCTTTGACTCGACAGGACTGGCTTTCTTT	CASSFDSTGLAFF
15	TRBJ1-1	.	.	TRBV9	TGTGCCAGCAGCGTAGGAGTGACCCAAGGCACTGAAGCTTTCTTT	CASSVGVTQGTEAFF
17	TRBJ2-3	.	.	TRBV7-2	TGTGCCAGCAGCTTAGAGACATACACGGCTAGCACAGATACGCAGTATTTT	CASSLETYTASTDTQYF
13	TRBJ1-4	TRBD1	.	TRBV7-8	TGTGCCAGCAGCCCGACAGGGAGAGACAAACTGTTTTTT	CASSPTGRDKLFF
13	TRBJ2-5	.	.	TRBV10-3	TGTGCCATCAGTGGTCCGAATGAAGAGACCCAGTACTTC	CAISGPNEETQYF
15	TRBJ1-1	.	.	TRBV11-2	TGTGCCAGCAGCGAAATGGGACGGAGGAACACTGAAGCTTTCTTT	CASSEMGRRNTEAFF
13	TRBJ1-2	.	.	TRBV5-1	TGCGCCAGCAGCTTACCGGGGGACTATGGCTACACCTTC	CASSLPGDYGYTF
15	TRBJ2-5	TRBD2	.	TRBV14	TGTGCCAGCAGCCAAGTCGCGGGAGGAAGGGAGACCCAGTACTTC	CASSQVAGGRETQYF
14	TRBJ1-5	TRBD1	.	TRBV7-9	TGTGCCAGCAGCTCGGACAGGGCCGATCAGCCCCAGCATTTT	CASSSDRADQPQHF
11	TRBJ2-5	.	.	TRBV2	TGTGCCAGCAGTGAAGAAGAGACCCAGTACTTC	CASSEEETQYF
17	TRBJ2-5	TRBD2	.	TRBV3-1/TRBV3-2	TGTGCCAGCAGCCTTTACGGGACTAGCGGGAGGTTCGGGACCCAGTACTTC	CASSLYGTSGRFGTQYF
15	TRBJ2-1	.	few	TRBV7-2	TGTGCCAGCAGCTTTTATCCGACTAGAGAGATCGAGCAGTTCTTC	CASSFYPTREIEQFF
14	TRBJ2-3	.	.	TRBV4-1	TGCGCCAGCAGCCAAGATGGACCCTGGGATACGCAGTATTTT	CASSQDGPWDTQYF
13	TRBJ1-1	.	.	TRBV28	TGTGCCAGCAGGGTTGGAGGGGAAACTGAAGCTTTCTTT	CASRVGGETEAFF
16	TRBJ1-3	.	.	TRBV4-2	TGTGCCAGCAGCCAAGAAAGGCAGTCTGCTGGAAACACCATATATTTT	CASSQERQSAGNTIYF
15	TRBJ2-6	.	.	TRBV9	TGTGCCAGCAGCGTAGCTGCGACAGGGGCCAACGTCCTGACTTTC	CASSVAATGANVLTF
17	TRBJ2-3	.	.	TRBV15	TGTGCCACCAGCAGACATAGGACGGCTCTTAGCACAGATACGCAGTATTTT	CATSRHRTALSTDTQYF
13	TRBJ2-3	.	once	TRBV19	TGTGCCAGTAGTATAGGGGCGACCGATACGCAGTATTTT	CASSIGATDTQYF
13	TRBJ2-7	.	few	TRBV2	TGTGCCAGCAGTGCCCGACTAGGAGGCGAGCAGTACTTC	CASSARLGGEQYF
12	TRBJ2-7	.	.	TRBV11-2	TGTGCCAGCAGCCTGGCAGGGGTTGGGCAGTACTTC	CASSLAGVGQYF
11	TRBJ1-2	.	.	TRBV25-1	TGTGCCAGTACCGGGACCTATGGCTACACCTTC	CASTGTYGYTF
15	TRBJ2-3	.	.	TRBV6-1	TGTGCCAGCAGTGAAGCGGGCGCCCAGGCAGATACGCAGTATTTT	CASSEAGAQADTQYF
13	TRBJ2-7	.	.	TRBV10-1	TGCGCCAGCAGTGAGACCCAGGGAGGCGAGCAGTACTTC	CASSETQGGEQYF
16	TRBJ2-3	TRBD2	.	TRBV5-1	TGCGCCAGCAGCTATACTAGCGGGGGGCGCACAGATACGCAGTATTTT	CASSYTSGGRTDTQYF
12	TRBJ2-7	.	.	TRBV5-1	TGCGCCAGCAGCTTGGCCAGGAGCGAGCAGTACTTC	CASSLARSEQYF
15	TRBJ2-7	TRBD1	.	TRBV27	TGTGCCAGCATTCAAGTGGGGACAGGGTCCTACGAGCAGTACTTC	CASIQVGTGSYEQYF
15	TRBJ1-5	TRBD1	.	TRBV28	TGTGCCAGCAGCCCCCGCGGACAGGGAGGTCAGCCCCAGCATTTT	CASSPRGQGGQPQHF
14	TRBJ2-7	.	.	TRBV5-8	TGTGACAGCAGCTTGTGGGGGGGGCCCGACGAGCAGTACTTC	CDSSLWGGPDEQYF
13	TRBJ2-5	.	.	TRBV27	TGTGCCAGCAGTTTGACGAATGGGGAGACCCAGTACTTC	CASSLTNGETQYF
14	TRBJ2-3	.	.	TRBV5-6	TGTGCCAGCAGCTTGGACCCCGAGGCAGATACGCAGTATTTT	CASSLDPEADTQYF
16	TRBJ1-5	.	.	TRBV12-2	TGTGCAAGTCGCTTAGGGGGGTGGGGACCAGATCAGCCCCAGCATTTT	CASRLGGWGPDQPQHF
13	TRBJ2-7	.	.	TRBV14	TGTGCCAGCAGCCAAGCCCTCGGGGACGAGCAGTACTTC	CASSQALGDEQYF
15	TRBJ1-2	.	.	TRBV6-5	TGTGCCAGCAGTCCGCGGGACGCCGGGATCTATGGCTACACCTTC	CASSPRDAGIYGYTF
16	TRBJ2-7	.	.	TRBV11-2	TGTGCCAGCAGTAGGAGCACCGGGACGGGTTTCTACGAGCAGTACTTC	CASSRSTGTGFYEQYF